The 15 T cell receptor beta chains below were found in one sample sequenced in a study of T cells in Graves' hyperthyroidism and ophthalmopathy. The investigators amplified TCR beta CDR3 regions from RNA transcripts. First-round RT-PCR of the TCR CDR3 relied on the HTBI primer set. One entry per CDR3 protein, called by TCRdb with MiXCR from the multiplex PCR reads. The table includes hundreds of thousands of distinct CDR3 sequences, about 22% detected once. Sample: blood. The receptors derive from a woman aged 70-85 years with Graves' ophthalmopathy.

This sequence joins TRBV27 and TRBJ2-1, with 13 bases that match TRBD2. CDR3 length equals 17 residues. After removal of 5 bases from V and 7 bases from J, the junction contained 11 bases not matched to a gene. Per the germline V gene, CDR1 is MNHEY and CDR2 is SMNVEV (reference sequence). CDR3 in amino acids: CASSTTAPGLAGNEQFF. The CDR3 DNA sequence: TGTGCCAGCAGTACTACGGCTCCGGGACTAGCGGGGAATGAGCAGTTCTTC.

This clonotype was counted at least ten times. This chain joins TRBV6-2 or TRBV6-3 and TRBJ2-1; D call uncertain. The germline V and J ends were trimmed by 5 bases and 4 bases, with 6 bases remaining between them. The germline gives CDR1 MNHEY, CDR2 SVGEGT. There are 12 residues in the CDR3. CDR3 in DNA: TGTGCCAGCAGTCTTACTTACAATGAGCAGTTCTTC. Amino acids: CASSLTYNEQFF.

This clonotype appeared a few times. The CDR3 sequence: CASREGGTEAFF. The CDR3, as DNA: TGTGCCAGCAGGGAGGGTGGCACTGAAGCTTTCTTT. The chain joins TRBV13 to TRBJ1-1, with D uncertain. The V end lost 6 bases, the J end lost 4 bases, and 9 bases lay between the germline ends. The CDR3 loop spans 12 amino acids. Germline CDR1 PRHDT, CDR2 FYEKMQ (reference sequence).

This clonotype was seen a few times. This chain connects TRBV6-2 or TRBV6-3 to TRBJ2-1; D gene unclear. Germline CDR1 MNHEY, CDR2 SVGEGT. The CDR3 runs to 17 residues. Between the trimmed V and J ends, which lost 0 bases and 1 base, there was a span of 13 bases. CDR3 bases: TGTGCCAGCAGTTACTCCCTGGCAGCGATATCCTACAATGAGCAGTTCTTC. It translates to CASSYSLAAISYNEQFF.

The sample holds a few counts of this clonotype. The chain links TRBV6-2 or TRBV6-3 to TRBJ1-4, with TRBD1 as a possible D gene (5 bases). The V gene's germline CDR1 is MNHEY and CDR2 SVGEGT. Trimming removed 5 bases from V and 8 bases from J, with 15 bases in between. This CDR3 region has 14 residues. This CDR3 reads CASSVGQGEEKLFF. CDR3 in DNA: TGTGCCAGCAGTGTCGGGCAGGGTGAAGAAAAACTGTTTTTT.

There are many counts of this clonotype. The V call is TRBV29-1, the J call TRBJ1-1; no definite D call. Trimming removed 7 bases from V and 1 base from J, with 7 bases in between. The germline gives CDR1 SQVTM, CDR2 ANQGSEA. The CDR3 loop spans 11 amino acids. CDR3 sequence: CSGGKNTEAFF. In DNA, the CDR3 is TGCAGCGGCGGGAAGAACACTGAAGCTTTCTTT.

The V and J genes are TRBV18 and TRBJ1-2; D call uncertain. Trimming pared 6 bases from V and 7 bases from J, leaving 24 bases between. This CDR3 has 16 amino acids. Per germline, CDR1 KGHSH and CDR2 LQKENI. The CDR3 DNA reads TGTGCCAGCTCCCCCTCGACGAGAGCAATGGGCGCTGGCTACACCTTC. Amino acid sequence: CASSPSTRAMGAGYTF.

V usage is TRBV28 and J usage is TRBJ2-7; TRBD2 matches at 11 bases. With 6 bases clipped from V and 5 bases from J, the junction kept 12 bases outside the gene matches. Germline values: CDR1 MDHEN, CDR2 SYDVKM. This CDR3 comprises 16 residues. CDR3 coding DNA: TGTGCCAGCAGAGATACCGCTAGCGGGAGGTCCCACGAGCAGTACTTC. Its protein is CASRDTASGRSHEQYF.

The chain uses TRBV20-1 and TRBJ1-2; 11 positions match TRBD1. The V gene end was trimmed by 5 bases and the J gene end by 11 bases; junction bases not matched to a gene: 10. The CDR3 runs to 13 residues. Germline CDR1 and CDR2: DFQATT and SNEGSKA (reference sequence). CDR3 amino acids: CSAALAGQGDYTF. The CDR3 bases are TGCAGTGCTGCCCTAGCGGGACAGGGGGATTACACCTTC.

Points on this clonotype: As the CDR3 is not closed by the conserved phenylalanine or tryptophan, this likely results from a read error. V gene TRBV28 combines with J gene TRBJ1-1, with unresolved D. Trimming removed 6 bases from V and 1 base from J, with 12 bases in between. The germline V gene encodes CDR1 MDHEN and CDR2 SYDVKM. The CDR3 loop spans 14 amino acids. The CDR3 region has the DNA TGTGCCAGCAGGCCGGGAGGAGAGAACACTGAAGCTTTCCTT. Its translation is CASRPGGENTEAFL.

This clonotype was observed a handful of times. V usage is TRBV7-2 and J usage is TRBJ2-7, with D hard to call. Trimming removed 1 base from V and 3 bases from J, with 10 bases in between. CDR1 is SGHTA and CDR2 is FQGNSA in the germline V gene. The CDR3 totals 14 residues. This CDR3 is CASSLGWVNYEQYF. The CDR3, as DNA: TGTGCCAGCAGCTTAGGATGGGTTAACTACGAGCAGTACTTC. Combining the CDR3 with reference TRBV7-2 and TRBJ2-7 gives the whole variable domain GAGVSQSPSNKVTEKGKDVELRCDPISGHTALYWYRQSLGQGLEFLIYFQGNSAPDKSGLPSDRFSAERTGGSVSTLTIQRTQQEDSAVYLCASSLGWVNYEQYFGPGTRLTVT.

This clonotype turned up a few times. The chain carries TRBV7-8 and TRBJ2-7; tentative D call: TRBD1 (6 bases). This CDR3 spans 14 amino acids. Germline V gives CDR1 SGHVS, CDR2 FQNEAQ. The V and J ends lost 5 bases and 6 bases respectively, with 17 bases between them. The CDR3 bases are TGTGCCAGCAGCACTGACCACAGGGTTAGCGAGCAGTACTTC. As protein: CASSTDHRVSEQYF.

The rearrangement links TRBV6-1 to TRBJ2-5; D is unresolved. Trimming shortened V by 8 bases and J by 5 bases, and 15 bases separated the two germline ends. Germline assignment: CDR1 MNHNS and CDR2 SASEGT. CDR3 length: 13 residues. The CDR3 reads CASRKVGYETQYF. In DNA form, the CDR3 reads TGTGCCAGCCGTAAAGTTGGTTACGAGACCCAGTACTTC.

The J gene is TRBJ1-6, the V gene TRBV12-3 or TRBV12-4, with D unclear. The V gene lost 6 bases and the J gene lost 9 bases, with 9 bases spanning the gap. This CDR3 has 12 residues. For the CDR3, the DNA is TGTGCCAGCAGCGTGGGGAGTTCACCCCTCCACTTT. This gives the protein CASSVGSSPLHF.

This clonotype was seen repeatedly, ten times or more. This chain links TRBV12-3 or TRBV12-4 with TRBJ2-2; TRBD1 agrees at 8 bases. There are 14 residues in the CDR3. V dropped 6 bases and J dropped 4; count of bases not matched to a gene: 4. The CDR3 region is CASSPGGSTGELFF. The CDR3 DNA reads as TGTGCCAGCAGCCCAGGGGGCAGCACCGGGGAGCTGTTTTTT.